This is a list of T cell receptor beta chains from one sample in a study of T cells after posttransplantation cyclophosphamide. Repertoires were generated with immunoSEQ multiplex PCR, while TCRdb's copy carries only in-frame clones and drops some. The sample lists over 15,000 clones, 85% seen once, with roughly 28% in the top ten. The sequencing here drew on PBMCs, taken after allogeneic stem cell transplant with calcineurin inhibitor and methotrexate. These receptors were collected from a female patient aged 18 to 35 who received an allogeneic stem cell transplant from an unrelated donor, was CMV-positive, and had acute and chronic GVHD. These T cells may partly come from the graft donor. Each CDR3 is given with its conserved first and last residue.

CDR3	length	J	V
CATSDPGQGDYGYTF	15	TRBJ1-2	TRBV15
CASSVPRGDTEAFF	14	TRBJ1-1	TRBV9
CASSLDRGSTEAFF	14	TRBJ1-1	TRBV27
CASSIGLSGRGQPQHF	16	TRBJ1-5	TRBV19
CASSLRGTAVGDTQYF	16	TRBJ2-3	TRBV7-9
CASSLAGGETQYF	13	TRBJ2-5	TRBV11-2
CASSHDGRARVSTDTQYF	18	TRBJ2-3	TRBV14
CASSLRGREGHGYTF	15	TRBJ1-2	TRBV7-9
CASSDGQGDGQPQHF	15	TRBJ1-5	TRBV13
CASSLEGTGDQPQHF	15	TRBJ1-5	TRBV7-2
CATLPDWDTQYF	12	TRBJ2-3	TRBV2
CASSWAGGGYNEQFF	15	TRBJ2-1	TRBV28
CASRPRQAYQPQHF	14	TRBJ1-5	TRBV6-1
CASSARGLSYNEQFF	15	TRBJ2-1	TRBV13
CASSPGTFEETQYF	14	TRBJ2-5	TRBV5-1
CASSPYDRNTEAFF	14	TRBJ1-1	TRBV5-4
CASSNTGEKETQYF	14	TRBJ2-5	TRBV19